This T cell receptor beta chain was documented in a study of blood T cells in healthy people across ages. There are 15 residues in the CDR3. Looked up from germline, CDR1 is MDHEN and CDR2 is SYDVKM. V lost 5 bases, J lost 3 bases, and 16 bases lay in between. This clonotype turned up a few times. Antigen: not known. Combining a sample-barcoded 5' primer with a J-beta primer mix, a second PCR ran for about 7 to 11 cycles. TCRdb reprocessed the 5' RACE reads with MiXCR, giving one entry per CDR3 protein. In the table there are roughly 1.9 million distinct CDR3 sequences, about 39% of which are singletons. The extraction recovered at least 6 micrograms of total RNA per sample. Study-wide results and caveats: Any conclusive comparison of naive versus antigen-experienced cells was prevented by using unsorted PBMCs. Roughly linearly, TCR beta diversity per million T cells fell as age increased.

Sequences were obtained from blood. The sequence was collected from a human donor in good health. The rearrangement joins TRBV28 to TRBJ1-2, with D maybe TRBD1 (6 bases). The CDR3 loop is CASSPSKGGDYGYTF. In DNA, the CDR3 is TGTGCCAGCAGTCCATCGAAAGGGGGGGACTATGGCTACACCTTC.